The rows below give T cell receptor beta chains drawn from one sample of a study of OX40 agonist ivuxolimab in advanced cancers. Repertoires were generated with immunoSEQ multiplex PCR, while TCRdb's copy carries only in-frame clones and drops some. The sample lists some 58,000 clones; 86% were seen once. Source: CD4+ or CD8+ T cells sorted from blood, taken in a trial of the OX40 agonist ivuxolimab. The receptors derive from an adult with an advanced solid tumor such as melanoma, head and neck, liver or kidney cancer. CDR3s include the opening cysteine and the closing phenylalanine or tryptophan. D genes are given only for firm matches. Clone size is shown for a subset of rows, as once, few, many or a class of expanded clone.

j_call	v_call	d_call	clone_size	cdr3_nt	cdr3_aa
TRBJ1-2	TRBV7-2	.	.	TGTGCCAGCAGCTTAGCTGTTCCAGGATGGGAGGTTGGCTACACCTTC	CASSLAVPGWEVGYTF
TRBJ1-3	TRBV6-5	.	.	TGTGCCAGCAGTTACGACTGGGACACAGGAGGAGACACCATATATTTT	CASSYDWDTGGDTIYF
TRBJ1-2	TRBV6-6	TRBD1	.	TGTGCCAGCAGCACGACAGGGGGCGATGGCTACACCTTC	CASSTTGGDGYTF
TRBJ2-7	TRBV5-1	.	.	TGCGCCAGCAGCGTAGGTTCGGGGCCCTCCTACGAGCAGTACTTC	CASSVGSGPSYEQYF
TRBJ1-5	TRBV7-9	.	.	TGTGCCAGCAGCGCAGGTGAGGCGCGGGGCCAGCCCCAGCATTTT	CASSAGEARGQPQHF
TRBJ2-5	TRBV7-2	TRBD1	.	TGTGCCAGCAGCTCACCTAAGACAGGGGGCCCAGGGACCCAGTACTTC	CASSSPKTGGPGTQYF
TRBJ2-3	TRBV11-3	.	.	TGTGCCAGCAGCTTAGTCGGAGCAGATACGCAGTATTTT	CASSLVGADTQYF
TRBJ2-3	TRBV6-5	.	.	TGTGCCGTTCCTCGGCGGCAAAGCACAGATACGCAGTATTTT	CAVPRRQSTDTQYF
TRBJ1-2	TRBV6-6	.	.	TGTGCCAGCAGTTACTCGGAGGGTCTGGATGACTACACCTTC	CASSYSEGLDDYTF
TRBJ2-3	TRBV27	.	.	TGTGCCAGCCGGACCGGGGCTAGCGCGGATACGCAGTATTTT	CASRTGASADTQYF
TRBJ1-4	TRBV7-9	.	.	TGTGCCAGCAGCTCAGGGGCTAATGAAAAACTGTTTTTT	CASSSGANEKLFF
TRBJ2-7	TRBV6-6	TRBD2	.	TGTGCCAGCAGTTACCGTCGGACTAGCGGCTACGAGCAGTACTTC	CASSYRRTSGYEQYF
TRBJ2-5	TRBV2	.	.	TGTGCCAGCAGTTCCGACAGACAATTAGAGACCCAGTACTTC	CASSSDRQLETQYF
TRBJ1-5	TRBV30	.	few	TGTGCCTGGAGTCCCGGACAGCTCTATCAGCCCCAGCATTTT	CAWSPGQLYQPQHF
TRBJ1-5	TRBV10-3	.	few	TGTGCCGTCGGGACGGATAGCAATCAGCCCCAGCATTTT	CAVGTDSNQPQHF
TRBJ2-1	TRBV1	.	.	TGCACCAGCAGCCAATATTTAGCGGGAGGGCCGTCCTACAATGAGCAGTTCTTC	CTSSQYLAGGPSYNEQFF
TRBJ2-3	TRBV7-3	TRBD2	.	TGTGCCAGCACCATGGTAGCGGGAACAGATACGCAGTATTTT	CASTMVAGTDTQYF
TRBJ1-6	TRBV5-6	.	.	TGTGCCAGCAGCTTGGGGTCCTCCTATAATTCACCCCTCCACTTT	CASSLGSSYNSPLHF
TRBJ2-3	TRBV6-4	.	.	TGTGCCAGCAGTGAAACTAGGAGCACAGATACGCAGTATTTT	CASSETRSTDTQYF
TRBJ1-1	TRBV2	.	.	TGTGCCAGCAGTAAAGAGGGCAGGTTTGATGGAAACACTGAAGCTTTCTTT	CASSKEGRFDGNTEAFF
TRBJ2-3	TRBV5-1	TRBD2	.	TGCGCCAGCAGCTGGACTAGCGTCACAGATACGCAGTATTTT	CASSWTSVTDTQYF
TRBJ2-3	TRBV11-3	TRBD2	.	TGTGCCAGCAGCTTTGGCGGGAGGGTTACAGATACGCAGTATTTT	CASSFGGRVTDTQYF
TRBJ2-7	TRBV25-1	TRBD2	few	TGTGCCAGCAGGGGTACTAGCGGGAGGGCCTACGAGCAGTACTTC	CASRGTSGRAYEQYF
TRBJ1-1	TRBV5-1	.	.	TGCGCCAGCAGCTTGGCCCCAGCGAACACTGAAGCTTTCTTT	CASSLAPANTEAFF
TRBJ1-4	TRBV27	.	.	TGTGCCAGCAGTTTCTTGACAGGCAGCGAAAAACTGTTTTTT	CASSFLTGSEKLFF
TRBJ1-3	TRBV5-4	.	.	TGTGCCAGCAGCTTGGGCAGGTCTGGAAACACCATATATTTT	CASSLGRSGNTIYF
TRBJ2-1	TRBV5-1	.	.	TGCGCCAGCAGCTTGATCGGTCGGGCGGGTTGGGGGCACAATGAGCAGTTCTTC	CASSLIGRAGWGHNEQFF
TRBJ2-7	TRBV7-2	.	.	TGTGCCAGCAGCCTGGACACCCAGAACGTCGAGCAGTACTTC	CASSLDTQNVEQYF
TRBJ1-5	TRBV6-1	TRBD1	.	TGTGCCAGCGGGTATTGGGGGACAGGCCAGCCCCAGCATTTT	CASGYWGTGQPQHF
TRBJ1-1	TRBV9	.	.	TGTGCCAGCAGCGTTGAGCCCATGAACACTGAAGCTTTCTTT	CASSVEPMNTEAFF
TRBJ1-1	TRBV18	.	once	TGTGCCAGCTCGCTAGGACAGATTAACACTGAAGCTTTCTTT	CASSLGQINTEAFF
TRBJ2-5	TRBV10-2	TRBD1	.	TGCGCCAGCATGCCGGACAGGGACCAAGAGACCCAGTACTTC	CASMPDRDQETQYF
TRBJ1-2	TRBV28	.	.	TGTGCCAGCAGTCTAAGGGGGAACGGCTACACCTTC	CASSLRGNGYTF
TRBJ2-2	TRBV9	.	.	TGTGCCAGCAGCGTAGGGCTAAACACCGGGGAGCTGTTTTTT	CASSVGLNTGELFF
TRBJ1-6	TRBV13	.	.	TGTGCCAGCAGCTTAGGCCTGGGCAGGGTTGGTTCACCCCTCCACTTT	CASSLGLGRVGSPLHF
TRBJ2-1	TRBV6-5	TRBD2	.	TGTGCCAGCAGGAGGGGACTAGCGAGTTACAATGAGCAGTTCTTC	CASRRGLASYNEQFF
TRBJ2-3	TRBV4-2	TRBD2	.	TGTGCCAGCAGCCAAGATGGCCTAGCGGGAGAGGAGTTCAGCACAGATACGCAGTATTTT	CASSQDGLAGEEFSTDTQYF